The clone carrying this TCR beta chain was picked up many times. Antigen specificity is unknown. This record belongs to a study of read filtering for tumor transcriptome and immune sequencing. Across the whole study: Patients were approximately 17 male and around 13 female, mean age 65.9 years, range about 45 to 85. Under 10 patients were R-ISS I, 16 were R-ISS II, about seven were R-ISS III.

At the time of active disease, bone marrow was collected from every patient. General study points: Sorted CD138-negative bone marrow cells were not purified T cells.

The germline CDR1 and CDR2 sequences are SEHNR and FQNEAQ (reference sequence). V shed 0 bases and J shed 6 bases, with 6 bases lying between them. This CDR3 region has 13 residues. From roughly 390 ng of RNA, a library with molecular barcoded alpha/delta and beta/gamma adaptors was made. In TCRdb, the reads were re-called with MiXCR into one record per CDR3 protein. This sample carries approximately 40,000 distinct CDR3 sequences, around 15% of them seen once, and the ten largest clones take 18%. Sequenced material: a population of CD138-negative cells sorted from bone marrow. The clonotype comes from a donor over 35 with multiple myeloma. The gene calls are TRBV7-9 and TRBJ2-1; D remains unclear. Written as DNA, the CDR3 is TGTGCCAGCAGCTTAGCTAACCTCAATGAGCAGTTCTTC. Residues: CASSLANLNEQFF.